Below, 7 T cell receptor beta chains from the same sample are listed, as sequenced in a study of blood T cell repertoires in COVID-19. The repertoire was sequenced with immunoSEQ multiplex PCR; TCRdb's copy has only in-frame clones and lacks some. The sample holds 130,000 or so clones, about 80% seen once. The sequenced sample consisted of PBMCs or T cells enriched from blood (not recorded which). These receptors originate from a man in his fifties who had recovered from COVID-19.

V and J are TRBV5-1 and TRBJ1-2; weak D call: TRBD1 (6 bases). CDR3 size: 14 residues. CDR1 is SGHRS and CDR2 is YFSETQ in the germline V gene. The ends were cut back, 4 bases at V and 2 bases at J, with 12 bases in the middle. The CDR3 DNA is TGCGCCAGCAGCCCCCCGGGACAAAACTATGGCTACACCTTC. It encodes CASSPPGQNYGYTF. The full variable domain, completed using reference TRBV5-1 and TRBJ1-2, is KAGVTQTPRYLIKTRGQQVTLSCSPISGHRSVSWYQQTPGQGLQFLFEYFSETQRNKGNFPGRFSGRQFSNSRSEMNVSTLELGDSALYLCASSPPGQNYGYTFGSGTRLTVV.

The chain carries TRBV4-1 and TRBJ1-4; possibly TRBD1 for D (6 bases). The CDR3 consists of 17 residues. Per the germline V gene, CDR1 is MGHRA and CDR2 is YSYEKL. Trimming removed 4 bases from V and 6 bases from J, with 21 bases in between. CDR3 coding DNA: TGCGCCAGCAGCCCAAAAAAGGGGCTGGGGGCGGATGAAAAACTGTTTTTT. This encodes CASSPKKGLGADEKLFF.

The chain joins TRBV3-1 (or the pseudogene TRBV3-2) to TRBJ2-2, with a tentative D call TRBD2 (5 bases). The CDR3 sequence is 15 residues long. In germline, CDR1 is LGHDT, CDR2 YNNKEL (reference sequence). V dropped 5 bases and J dropped 0 bases, with 10 bases sitting between them. CDR3 region: CASSGGRTNTGELFF. The CDR3 DNA reads TGTGCCAGCAGCGGAGGACGGACGAACACCGGGGAGCTGTTTTTT.

This chain uses TRBV28 with TRBJ1-2, with a possible D match to TRBD1 (5 bases). Germline V gene sequence: CDR1 MDHEN, CDR2 SYDVKM. This CDR3 region has 12 residues. V was pared by 5 bases and J by 3 bases, with 7 bases between. DNA of the CDR3: TGTGCCAGCAGTCTACAGGACTATGGCTACACCTTC. Translated, it gives CASSLQDYGYTF.

The gene calls are TRBV3-1 (or the pseudogene TRBV3-2) and TRBJ2-7; TRBD1 might be the D (6 bases). V was cut by 1 base and J by 2 bases, with 12 bases left in between. The V gene's germline CDR1 is LGHDT and CDR2 YNNKEL (reference sequence). The length of the CDR3 is 15 residues. CDR3 bases: TGTGCCAGCAGCCAAGGGGCGTCAGGGGCCTACGAGCAGTACTTC. It is translated as CASSQGASGAYEQYF.

The chain couples TRBV19 to TRBJ1-2; D ambiguous. The germline V gene encodes CDR1 LNHDA and CDR2 SQIVND (reference sequence). The CDR3 is 13 residues long. The V end was cut by 3 bases, the J end by 4 bases, with 9 bases between. CDR3 region: CASSIKRGYGYTF. The CDR3 bases are TGTGCCAGTAGTATTAAGCGGGGCTATGGCTACACCTTC.

The gene calls are TRBV20-1 and TRBJ2-1; TRBD2 might be the D (6 bases). V was clipped by 5 bases and J by 8 bases, with 10 bases between them. This CDR3 spans 11 amino acids. CDR1 DFQATT and CDR2 SNEGSKA come from the germline V gene (reference sequence). The chain's CDR3 is CSAGRGDEQFF. The CDR3 DNA sequence: TGCAGTGCTGGGCGGGGCGATGAGCAGTTCTTC.